These T cell receptor beta chains were read from a single sample in a study of neoadjuvant anti-PD-1 for oral cavity cancer. Measured with immunoSEQ multiplex PCR; TCRdb has only the in-frame clones, and not every one. Here the sample spans 5,500 to 8,500 clones, around 48% being singletons. Sequenced material: tumor tissue, taken before nivolumab (anti-PD-1) treatment. These receptors came from a person aged 35-79 years with oral cavity squamous cell carcinoma. CDR3s include the opening cysteine and the closing phenylalanine or tryptophan. A D gene is named only where the DNA matches it firmly. Clone size appears in some rows only: once, few, many, or a class for an expanded clone.

clone size | D gene | J gene | V gene | CDR3 DNA | CDR3 protein
- | TRBD2 | TRBJ2-5 | TRBV7-2 | TGTGCCAGCAGCTCCGGGGGGGAGGGGCAAGAGACCCAGTACTTC | CASSSGGEGQETQYF
- | TRBD1 | TRBJ1-1 | TRBV9 | TGTGCCAGCAGCGTAGTGGCAGGGGGGAATGGGACTGAAGCTTTCTTT | CASSVVAGGNGTEAFF
few | - | TRBJ2-2 | TRBV2 | TGTGCCAGCAGTGAAGATTCCCGGGTCCTAGGCGGGGAGCTGTTTTTT | CASSEDSRVLGGELFF
- | - | TRBJ1-2 | TRBV7-2 | TGTGCCAGCAGCTTACCGGTTCGGACGTTCTATGGCTACACCTTC | CASSLPVRTFYGYTF
few | - | TRBJ2-2 | TRBV11-2 | TGTGCCAGCAGCTTATCTGCGGGGAACACCGGGGAGCTGTTTTTT | CASSLSAGNTGELFF
- | TRBD1 | TRBJ1-1 | TRBV6-6 | TGTGCCAGCAGTTACTCGTGGACAGGGTTTACTGAAGCTTTCTTT | CASSYSWTGFTEAFF
- | TRBD1 | TRBJ2-1 | TRBV7-6 | TGTGCCAGCAGCTTAGAGGGGACAGCTGTAACTTACAATGAGCAGTTCTTC | CASSLEGTAVTYNEQFF
- | - | TRBJ2-7 | TRBV7-2 | TGTGCCAGCAGCCCGTCGTGGGGGCCCTACGAGCAGTACTTC | CASSPSWGPYEQYF
medium-sized | - | TRBJ2-7 | TRBV27 | TGTGCCAGCAGTCGTTGGGGGGGCCCCTACGAGCAGTACTTC | CASSRWGGPYEQYF
medium-sized | - | TRBJ2-7 | TRBV27 | TGTGCCAGCAGTTTAGAACCTACAGGGACCTCCTACGAGCAGTACTTC | CASSLEPTGTSYEQYF
- | - | TRBJ1-1 | TRBV7-2 | TGTGCCAGCAGCTTACAGGGGCAGAACACTGAAGCTTTCTTT | CASSLQGQNTEAFF
once | TRBD1 | TRBJ2-1 | TRBV7-3 | TGTGCCAGCAGCCGGAACCGGGACAGGGGCAATGAGCAGTTCTTC | CASSRNRDRGNEQFF
- | - | TRBJ1-1 | TRBV2 | TGTGCCAGCAGTGGTTCAGGTGGGAACACTGAAGCTTTCTTT | CASSGSGGNTEAFF
- | - | TRBJ1-2 | TRBV7-2 | TGTGCCAGCAGCTCAAGACAAGCTAACTATGGCTACACCTTC | CASSSRQANYGYTF
few | TRBD2 | TRBJ2-5 | TRBV7-6 | TGTGCCAGCAGCAGGACTAGCGGGAGGGAAAAGACCCAGTACTTC | CASSRTSGREKTQYF
- | TRBD2 | TRBJ2-5 | TRBV5-8 | TGTGCCAGCAGCGCGGGACTAGCGGGGGCGGAGACCCAGTACTTC | CASSAGLAGAETQYF